In this sample, the clone carrying this TCR beta chain turned up a few times. With 3 bases removed from V and 10 bases from J, the gap between germline ends came to 19 bases. The CDR3 is made up of 15 amino acids. From germline, CDR1 is WNHNN and CDR2 SYGVQD (reference sequence). Vbeta (60) and Jbeta (13) primers were used in the PCR. Method: immunoSEQ multiplex PCR; TCRdb's copy keeps in-frame clones and lacks some. Of 90,000 to 110,000 clones in the sample, 78% are singletons; the top ten hold approximately 1.2%. This record belongs to a study of cytomegalovirus exposure and HLA in healthy donors. The rearrangement links TRBV10-1 to TRBJ2-1; tentative D call: TRBD2 (5 bases). The sample was PBMCs. The TCR was taken from a young man in good health and CMV-seronegative. The DNA of the CDR3 is TGCGCCAGCAGTGAAAGTAGCGTCAGGAAGAGGGAGCAGTTCTTC. It codes for CASSESSVRKREQFF.